Each of the 27 T cell receptor delta chains below was sequenced from the same sample in a study of gamma-delta chains in newborns, infants, children. TCRdb reanalyzed the reads using CATT. Found here are about a thousand delta-chain clones, about 1.3% of them singletons; the top ten hold less than 35%. The sequencing sample was made of blood. These receptors came from a child in good health.

This clone is large. Other DNA sequences from this sample encode an identical CDR3 as well. The chain has TRDV2 and TRDJ1; TRDD3 aligns across 12 bases. Germline V CDR1 and CDR2: GEAIGNYY, EKD. V was clipped by 0 bases and J by 0 bases; unmatched bases: 13. CDR3 size: 20 residues. The CDR3 nucleotides are TGTGCCTGTGACACCGTTGGAGCGACTGGGGGATACTCCTACACCGATAAACTCATCTTT. Protein sequence: CACDTVGATGGYSYTDKLIF.

This clone was seen a few times. This chain connects TRDV1 to TRDJ1, with D perhaps TRDD3 (8 bases). From germline, CDR1 is TSWWSYY and CDR2 QGS. This CDR3 contains 20 residues. Trimming removed 5 bases from V and 0 bases from J, with 28 bases in between. This CDR3 reads CALGTPFPTQVLGDTDKLIF. The DNA for the CDR3 is TGTGCTCTTGGGACCCCATTTCCTACCCAAGTACTGGGGGACACCGATAAACTCATCTTT.

Relative to its sample, this clone is hyperexpanded (1% or more). Other DNA sequences in the sample encode the same CDR3. V and J are TRDV2 and TRDJ1; 9 bases are a match to TRDD3. The CDR3 is made up of 17 amino acids. Trimming cost V 5 bases and J 9 bases; bases outside gene matches: 21. Germline lookup yields CDR1 GEAIGNYY and CDR2 EKD. The CDR3, as DNA: TGTGCCTGTGGCGGACTATACTGGGGGAGCCCCCGGGGGGAACTCATCTTT. It translates to CACGGLYWGSPRGELIF.

This clone was observed a handful of times. A much larger clonotype is one base distant, so this may be a read error. At the DNA level, this CDR3 is encoded by other sequences in the same sample as well. The chain carries TRDV2 and TRDJ1; 11 bases are a match to TRDD3. Looked up from germline, CDR1 is GEAIGNYY and CDR2 is EKD. The CDR3 is 17 amino acids. For the CDR3, the DNA is TGCGCCTGTGACATTTTACCTATGGGGGATACGGACGATAAACTCATCTTT. Its protein product is CACDILPMGDTDDKLIF.

This clone was seen a handful of times. The protein held in TCRdb is that of a much larger clone and does not match this DNA's translation at residue 3, likely because of a read error; the protein shown is translated from the DNA. The chain uses TRDV2 and TRDJ1; 7 bases are a match to TRDD3. The CDR3 spans 18 residues. The germline V gene encodes CDR1 GEAIGNYY and CDR2 EKD. The DNA of the CDR3 is TGTGCCCGTGACACCTTGGTTGCTGGGGATAAGTACACCGATAAACTCATCTTT. Encoded protein: CARDTLVAGDKYTDKLIF.

As for this clone: This likely traces to a read error, being one base from a far larger clone. Other DNA sequences in this sample translate to the same CDR3. The chain combines TRDV2 with TRDJ1; 7 bases are shared with TRDD3. This CDR3 comprises 15 residues. CDR1 is GEAIGNYY and CDR2 is EKD in the germline V gene. CDR3 in amino acids: CACDPLGAHTDKLIF. In DNA form, the CDR3 reads TGTGCCTGTGACCCTCTGGGGGCCCACACCGACAAACTCATCTTT.

On this clone: The translation of this DNA and the TCRdb protein of a much larger clone differ at residue 7, probably owing to a read error; the protein shown here is translated from the DNA. The chain has TRDV2 and TRDJ1; 12 bases line up with TRDD3. Unmatched junction bases numbered 12, after V lost 0 bases and J lost 8 bases. Germline lookup yields CDR1 GEAIGNYY and CDR2 EKD. The CDR3 contains 17 residues. The CDR3 reads CACDTLSPGGYEEKLIF. In nucleotides, the CDR3 is TGTGCCTGTGACACCTTGTCTCCTGGGGGATACGAAGAAAAACTCATCTTT.

A few counts support this clone. A much larger clone lies a single base off, so this may be a read error. Other DNA sequences in the same sample also yield this CDR3. The genes are TRDV2 and TRDJ1, with D tentatively TRDD3 (6 bases). Germline CDR1 GEAIGNYY, CDR2 EKD. V was trimmed by 3 bases and J by 1 base, leaving 26 bases between them. This CDR3 has 19 residues. The CDR3 DNA is TGTGCCTGTGACTCCCTACGTACCGGGGGACCAACGGGCACCGATAAACTCATCTTT. This codes for CACDSLRTGGPTGTDKLIF.

Worth noting for this clone: The mismatch at residue 6 between this DNA's translation and the TCRdb protein of a much larger clone likely reflects a read error; the protein shown is translated from the DNA. The chain combines TRDV2 with TRDJ1; TRDD3 agrees at 10 bases. The J segment lost 4 bases and the V segment lost 0 bases, leaving 13 bases of the junction unmatched. The CDR3 covers 18 residues. Germline V CDR1 and CDR2: GEAIGNYY, EKD. CDR3 sequence: CACDTIGGIRGVVDKLIF. DNA for the CDR3: TGTGCCTGTGACACCATCGGGGGGATACGCGGGGTCGTCGATAAACTCATCTTT.

On this clone itself: A much larger clone differs by one base, so this may be a read error. The sample carries other DNA sequences with the same CDR3. The genes are TRDV2 and TRDJ1, with 7 positions matching TRDD3. The CDR3 length is 18 residues. From germline, CDR1 is GEAIGNYY and CDR2 EKD. Trimming removed 1 base from V and 5 bases from J; junction bases left unmatched: 18. The CDR3 coding sequence is TGTGCCTGTGACACTCTGGGGGGCACCTCCACCGGTGGGGATAAACTCATCTTT. It yields the protein CACDTLGGTSTGGDKLIF.

In this sample, this clone is large. As DNA, the CDR3 is TGTGCCTGTGACTTACTGGGGGATTTAGGCGATAAACTCATCTTT. Its protein is CACDLLGDLGDKLIF. The chain combines TRDV2 with TRDJ1; 10 bases agree with TRDD3. Trimming at V came to 3 bases and at J to 4 bases, leaving 7 bases not matched to a gene. This CDR3 is built from 15 residues. The germline V gene encodes CDR1 GEAIGNYY and CDR2 EKD.

This clone was observed a few times. This could be a read error, since a much larger clone is one nucleotide away. The chain carries TRDV1 and TRDJ3; 8 positions match TRDD3. This CDR3 comprises 20 residues. Germline assignment: CDR1 TSWWSYY and CDR2 QGS. The CDR3 protein is CALGAKVLGARSRDTRQMFF. CDR3 coding DNA: TGTGCTCTTGGGGCCAAAGTACTGGGGGCCCGCTCCCGGGACACCCGACAGATGTTTTTC.

This clone was observed a handful of times. A far larger clone is one nucleotide away, so this likely arose from a read error. The genes are TRDV2 and TRDJ1; D is possibly TRDD3 (6 bases). Germline values: CDR1 GEAIGNYY, CDR2 EKD. This CDR3 spans 15 amino acids. This CDR3 reads CACDSVGGGDDELIF. In DNA form, the CDR3 reads TGTGCCTGTGACTCCGTAGGGGGAGGAGACGATGAACTCATCTTT.

About this clone: This sequence is one base from a far larger clone and is likely a read error. The chain joins TRDV2 to TRDJ1; D gene unclear. Germline assignment: CDR1 GEAIGNYY and CDR2 EKD. This CDR3 has 14 residues. V was cut by 3 bases and J by 0 bases, with 10 bases left in between. CDR3 protein: CACDAVGYTDKLIF. The CDR3 nucleotides read TGTGCCTGTGACGCCGTAGGCTACACCGATAAACTCATCTTT.

This chain joins TRDV1 and TRDJ1; 12 bases agree with TRDD3. Germline trimming cut 0 bases from V and 0 bases from J; bases unmatched to any gene: 23. The CDR3 has 24 residues. The germline CDR1 and CDR2 sequences are TSWWSYY and QGS. The CDR3 protein is CALGELLFIRSSYWGIQYTDKLIF. The CDR3 DNA sequence: TGTGCTCTTGGGGAACTCTTATTCATCCGATCTTCTTACTGGGGGATACAGTACACCGATAAACTCATCTTT.

This clone was counted a few times. With only one base between it and a far larger clone, this is likely a read error. The chain combines TRDV2 with TRDJ2, with TRDD3 matching over 12 bases. J lost 8 bases, V lost 3 bases, and 18 bases had no gene match. This CDR3 contains 19 residues. Germline V gene lookup returns CDR1 GEAIGNYY and CDR2 EKD. The CDR3 coding sequence is TGTGCCTGTGACTCCGTCCTAGGCCCCCTGGGGGATACGACGGCACAACTCTTCTTT. Translated: CACDSVLGPLGDTTAQLFF.

The table lists this clone with a few counts. Given a much more abundant clone one base away, this may be a read error. The same CDR3 also results from other DNA sequences found in this sample. This rearrangement joins TRDV2 to TRDJ1; D might be TRDD3 (6 bases). Looked up from germline, CDR1 is GEAIGNYY and CDR2 is EKD. The CDR3 sequence is 15 residues long. V lost 4 bases and J 0 bases, leaving 14 bases between the germline ends. The CDR3 reads CACEPLGIDTDKLIF. CDR3 DNA: TGTGCCTGTGAACCCCTGGGGATCGACACCGATAAACTCATCTTT.

The sample holds a few counts of this clone. A much larger clone differs by one base, so this may be a read error. The CDR3: CACDTALKGSWDTRQMFF. The CDR3 nucleotides read TGTGCCTGTGACACCGCTCTGAAAGGCTCCTGGGACACCCGACAGATGTTTTTC. The chain joins TRDV2 to TRDJ3; D ambiguous. The CDR3 consists of 18 residues. Trimming pared 0 bases from V and 0 bases from J, leaving 11 bases between. CDR1 and CDR2 from the germline V gene are GEAIGNYY and EKD.

Details on this clone: This clone may be a read error of a much larger clone one base away. This chain joins TRDV2 and TRDJ1, with 12 bases matching TRDD3. Germline V gives CDR1 GEAIGNYY, CDR2 EKD. This CDR3 region has 21 residues. V was clipped by 0 bases and J by 3 bases; unmatched bases: 19. The DNA for the CDR3 is TGTGCCTGTGACACCGTCCCTTTACTGGGGGATACAGGGGCTGAGGCCGATAAACTCATCTTT. It codes for CACDTVPLLGDTGAEADKLIF.

A word on this clone: One end of the junction varies from germline; a read error may be responsible. The chain joins TRDV2 to TRDJ1, with D uncertain. CDR1 is GEAIGNYY, CDR2 EKD, per germline. The CDR3 spans 15 residues. CDR3 amino acids: CARDPVGSGGDKLIF. In DNA form, the CDR3 reads TGTGCCCGTGACCCCGTGGGCTCCGGAGGGGATAAACTCATCTTT.

As for this clone: The protein that TCRdb holds for this DNA derives from a much larger clone and differs from the translated DNA at residue 10, which likely indicates a read error; the protein shown here is translated from the DNA. The chain employs TRDV2 and TRDJ1; TRDD3 matches 10 bases. V dropped 5 bases and J dropped 9; count of bases not matched to a gene: 20. The germline V gene has CDR1 GEAIGNYY and CDR2 EKD. This CDR3 is 17 amino acids long. CDR3 sequence: CACGGLYWGIPRGELIF. DNA for the CDR3: TGTGCCTGTGGCGGACTATACTGGGGGATCCCCCGGGGGGAACTCATCTTT.

This clone has only a few counts. It differs at one base from a far larger clone, so likely a read error. In the same sample, other DNA sequences code for this CDR3. V is TRDV2 and J is TRDJ1; D is possibly TRDD2 or TRDD3 (7 bases each). Germline CDR1 reads GEAIGNYY; CDR2 reads EKD. The CDR3 has 16 amino acids. Trimming shortened V by 4 bases and J by 4 bases, and 21 bases separated the two germline ends. The CDR3 protein is CACDDLLGASYDKLIF. DNA for the CDR3: TGTGCCTGTGATGACCTGCTGGGGGCTTCCTACGATAAACTCATCTTT.

In this sample, this clone turned up a few times. Since a far larger clone is one base different, this is likely a read error. The rearrangement joins TRDV2 to TRDJ1; 8 bases agree with TRDD3. CDR1 GEAIGNYY and CDR2 EKD come from the germline V gene. This CDR3 is 16 amino acids long. V was clipped by 3 bases and J by 0 bases; unmatched bases: 8. The CDR3 DNA sequence: TGTGCCTGTGACGTACTGGGGGGTACCAACACCGATAAACTCATCTTT. It yields the protein CACDVLGGTNTDKLIF.

This clone is large in the sample. Additional DNA sequences in this sample encode the identical CDR3. J is TRDJ1 and V is TRDV2, with 7 bases matching TRDD3. In germline, CDR1 is GEAIGNYY, CDR2 EKD. V gave up 0 bases and J gave up 4 bases; unmatched junction bases: 13. CDR3 size: 17 residues. CDR3 bases: TGTGCCTGTGACACCGTTACTGGGGTCCCAAAGGGCGATAAACTCATCTTT. This encodes CACDTVTGVPKGDKLIF.

The table lists this clone with a few counts. The likely explanation is a read error, given a far larger clone one base away. The sample holds other DNA sequences that translate to the same CDR3. The chain carries TRDV2 and TRDJ1; no clear D gene. The CDR3 has 15 residues. Germline V CDR1 and CDR2: GEAIGNYY, EKD. CDR3 loop: CACDAVSLRNDKLIF. The CDR3 DNA is TGTGCATGTGACGCTGTAAGTCTCAGAAACGATAAACTCATCTTT.

This clone appeared a few times. This likely came from a read error, as a far larger clone is one base away. The chain joins TRDV2 to TRDJ1; weak D call: TRDD3 (6 bases). The germline CDR1 and CDR2 sequences are GEAIGNYY and EKD. The CDR3 length is 15 residues. V dropped 2 bases and J dropped 0 bases, with 12 bases sitting between them. CDR3 sequence: CACDNVGGYTDKLIF. CDR3 coding DNA: TGTGCCTGTGACAACGTGGGGGGGTACACCGATAAACTCATCTTT.

About this clone: The protein recorded in TCRdb matches a much larger clone and deviates from this DNA's translation at residue 15, suggesting a read error; the protein here is obtained by translating the DNA. The chain is built from TRDV2 and TRDJ1; 9 bases map to TRDD3. J lost 13 bases, V lost 5 bases, and 25 bases had no gene match. Per germline, CDR1 GEAIGNYY and CDR2 EKD. CDR3 length: 17 residues. The CDR3 loop reads CACGGLYWGSPRGEPIF. CDR3 nucleotides: TGTGCCTGTGGCGGACTATACTGGGGGAGCCCCCGGGGGGAACCCATCTTT.